This TCR beta chain was found in a study of blood T cell repertoires in COVID-19. Across the study: Acute-phase and convalescent COVID-19 samples originated in the United States, Italy and Spain.

Repertoires were generated with immunoSEQ multiplex PCR, while TCRdb's copy carries only in-frame clones and drops some. Of 100,000 to 120,000 clones listed, about 85% are singletons. The CDR3 runs 15 residues. Per the germline V gene, CDR1 is LGHNA and CDR2 is YSLEER. With V trimmed by 0 bases and J by 1 base, 2 bases remained unmatched. The sample taken for sequencing was peripheral blood. The clonotype originates from a middle-aged man with acute or convalescent COVID-19. The chain carries TRBV4-3 and TRBJ1-1; 7 nucleotides line up with TRBD1. The CDR3 DNA reads TGCGCCAGCAGCCAAGAAAACAGGGGGAACACTGAAGCTTTCTTT. This translates into CASSQENRGNTEAFF.